Listed below are T cell receptor beta chains from one sample, sequenced in a study of blood T cell repertoires in COVID-19. Repertoires were generated with immunoSEQ multiplex PCR, while TCRdb's copy carries only in-frame clones and drops some. The data show roughly 200,000 clones, with 85% to 90% seen just once and about 1.5% held by the top ten. Sequenced sample: peripheral blood. The origin of the receptors is a man in his late teens or twenties with active or convalescent COVID-19. Each CDR3 is given with its conserved first and last residue. A D gene is named only where the DNA matches it firmly. Only part of the rows carry a size: once, few, many, or a class if the clone is expanded.

v_call	d_call	clone_size	j_call	cdr3_aa	cdr3_nt
TRBV5-4	TRBD1	-	TRBJ1-1	CASSWDRPRSNTEAFF	TGTGCCAGCAGCTGGGACAGGCCCCGATCGAACACTGAAGCTTTCTTT
TRBV7-9	-	-	TRBJ2-7	CASSLVSGNYEQYF	TGTGCCAGCAGCTTAGTGTCAGGGAACTACGAGCAGTACTTC
TRBV12-5	TRBD1	-	TRBJ1-5	CASGLGQGVYQPQHF	TGTGCTAGTGGTTTGGGACAGGGGGTGTATCAGCCCCAGCATTTT
TRBV30	TRBD1	-	TRBJ1-5	CAWSPDRGNQPQHF	TGTGCCTGGAGTCCCGACAGGGGCAATCAGCCCCAGCATTTT
TRBV28	TRBD1	-	TRBJ1-5	CASCWGQGDQPQHF	TGTGCCAGCTGCTGGGGACAGGGCGATCAGCCCCAGCATTTT
TRBV5-1	TRBD2	-	TRBJ2-1	CASSFLGTSGSLNEQFF	TGCGCCAGCAGCTTTCTTGGGACTAGCGGGAGTCTGAATGAGCAGTTCTTC
TRBV19	-	-	TRBJ1-4	CASKVGGATEKLFF	TGTGCCAGCAAGGTCGGAGGGGCTACTGAAAAACTGTTTTTT
TRBV5-1	-	-	TRBJ2-5	CASSLPGGQETQYF	TGCGCCAGCAGCTTGCCGGGTGGCCAAGAGACCCAGTACTTC
TRBV28	-	once	TRBJ2-3	CASSHKTLVDTQYF	TGTGCCAGCAGTCATAAGACCCTAGTGGATACGCAGTATTTT
TRBV12-3/TRBV12-4	-	-	TRBJ2-2	CASRTSFGGELFF	TGTGCCAGCAGGACTAGTTTTGGCGGGGAGCTGTTTTTT
TRBV30	TRBD2	-	TRBJ2-7	CAWSVFGTSGYEQYF	TGTGCCTGGAGTGTTTTTGGGACTAGCGGGTACGAGCAGTACTTC
TRBV5-1	-	-	TRBJ2-1	CASSAGLSVLTYNEQFF	TGCGCCAGCAGCGCAGGACTCAGCGTATTAACCTACAATGAGCAGTTCTTC
TRBV30	-	-	TRBJ2-7	CAWSVQSTGEQYF	TGTGCCTGGAGTGTACAGTCTACAGGCGAGCAGTACTTC
TRBV25-1	TRBD1	-	TRBJ1-6	CASSGTGRNSPLHF	TGTGCCAGCAGTGGGACAGGGAGGAATTCACCCCTCCACTTT
TRBV5-1	TRBD2	-	TRBJ2-2	CASSLGLAGNTGELFF	TGCGCCAGCAGCTTGGGACTAGCGGGAAACACCGGGGAGCTGTTTTTT
TRBV12-3/TRBV12-4	-	-	TRBJ1-6	CASRPRQDSPLHF	TGTGCCAGCAGACCAAGACAGGATTCACCCCTCCACTTT
TRBV18	TRBD2	few	TRBJ2-5	CASSRMTRAGQETQYF	TGTGCCAGCTCACGGATGACTAGAGCGGGACAAGAGACCCAGTACTTC
TRBV6-5	-	-	TRBJ2-7	CATSVGDYEQYF	TGTGCCACCTCGGTGGGAGATTACGAGCAGTACTTC
TRBV30	-	-	TRBJ1-1	CAWDRLNTEAFF	TGTGCCTGGGACAGATTGAACACTGAAGCTTTCTTT
TRBV7-2	-	-	TRBJ2-1	CASSSTSSSYNEQFF	TGTGCCAGCAGCTCGACATCGAGCTCCTACAATGAGCAGTTCTTC
TRBV10-1	TRBD1	-	TRBJ2-7	CASSESRTGSYEQYF	TGCGCCAGCAGTGAGTCACGGACAGGCTCCTACGAGCAGTACTTC
TRBV5-1	TRBD1	once	TRBJ2-6	CASSSGQGASGANVLTF	TGCGCCAGCAGCTCCGGACAGGGTGCTAGTGGGGCCAACGTCCTGACTTTC
TRBV27	-	-	TRBJ2-7	CASSLSAGIYEQYF	TGTGCCAGCAGTTTATCGGCAGGGATCTACGAGCAGTACTTC
TRBV4-2	-	-	TRBJ2-1	CASSQEPGASSYNEQFF	TGTGCCAGCAGCCAAGAGCCCGGAGCCAGCTCCTACAATGAGCAGTTCTTC
TRBV3-1/TRBV3-2	-	-	TRBJ1-4	CASSLFLTGKGEKLFF	TGTGCCAGCAGCCTCTTTCTAACAGGGAAAGGGGAAAAACTGTTTTTT
TRBV7-6	-	once	TRBJ2-7	CASRLLASGASEQYF	TGTGCCAGCAGATTATTAGCGTCGGGAGCTTCCGAGCAGTACTTC
TRBV2	TRBD1	-	TRBJ1-3	CASVRDSGSGNTIYF	TGTGCCAGCGTCAGGGACAGCGGCTCTGGAAACACCATATATTTT
TRBV2	-	-	TRBJ1-2	CASADRIYGYTF	TGTGCCAGCGCCGACAGAATCTATGGCTACACCTTC
TRBV5-4	TRBD1	-	TRBJ1-6	CASSETGVNSPLHF	TGTGCCAGCAGCGAAACAGGGGTGAATTCACCCCTCCACTTT
TRBV28	-	-	TRBJ1-2	CASSLVGAGNYGYTF	TGTGCCAGCAGTTTAGTAGGAGCGGGTAACTATGGCTACACCTTC
TRBV19	-	few	TRBJ2-1	CASSPGFGASPGNEQFF	TGTGCCAGTAGTCCCGGTTTTGGGGCCTCTCCGGGCAATGAGCAGTTCTTC
TRBV7-9	-	-	TRBJ1-2	CASSLEPNRVGGYTF	TGTGCCAGCAGCTTAGAGCCTAACAGGGTTGGCGGCTACACCTTC
TRBV7-2	TRBD1	once	TRBJ1-2	CASSLRRGGTGGNYGYTF	TGTGCCAGCAGCTTACGCAGAGGGGGGACAGGGGGTAACTATGGCTACACCTTC
TRBV18	TRBD2	-	TRBJ2-7	CASSPRSFRWSGSSYEQYF	TGTGCCAGCTCACCAAGATCGTTTCGTTGGAGCGGGAGCTCCTACGAGCAGTACTTC
TRBV7-2	TRBD1	-	TRBJ1-5	CASSLDVGQPNQPQHF	TGTGCCAGCAGCTTAGACGTGGGACAGCCCAATCAGCCCCAGCATTTT
TRBV7-3	-	-	TRBJ2-6	CASSIKKNLGGAGANVLTF	TGTGCCAGCAGCATAAAAAAAAACTTAGGAGGGGCTGGGGCCAACGTCCTGACTTTC
TRBV7-2	TRBD1	-	TRBJ1-2	CASSSTGNYGYTF	TGTGCCAGCAGCTCGACAGGGAACTATGGCTACACCTTC
TRBV28	TRBD2	-	TRBJ2-7	CASGTSGSYEQYF	TGTGCCAGCGGGACTAGCGGCTCCTACGAGCAGTACTTC
TRBV19	-	-	TRBJ1-2	CASSSGSGYSYGYTF	TGTGCCAGTAGTTCCGGATCAGGGTACAGCTATGGCTACACCTTC
TRBV4-1	-	-	TRBJ1-1	CASSQGAAGALNTEAFF	TGCGCCAGCAGCCAAGGGGCGGCTGGGGCCTTGAACACTGAAGCTTTCTTT
TRBV19	-	-	TRBJ1-5	CASSVGGDSNQPQHF	TGTGCCAGTAGTGTTGGGGGGGATAGCAATCAGCCCCAGCATTTT
TRBV12-3/TRBV12-4	-	once	TRBJ1-1	CASSLGENTEAFF	TGTGCCAGCAGTTTAGGAGAGAACACTGAAGCTTTCTTT
TRBV6-5	-	once	TRBJ2-5	CASRLGETQYF	TGTGCCAGCCGCCTAGGTGAGACCCAGTACTTC
TRBV7-9	-	-	TRBJ1-5	CASSFGEVQHF	TGTGCCAGCAGCTTCGGTGAGGTCCAGCATTTT
TRBV2	TRBD2	-	TRBJ2-7	CASSTSLTSGTYEQYF	TGTGCCAGCAGTACCTCCCTGACTAGCGGAACCTACGAGCAGTACTTC
TRBV6-5	TRBD1	once	TRBJ1-5	CASARTGRQPQHF	TGTGCCAGCGCGAGGACAGGGAGGCAGCCCCAGCATTTT
TRBV24-1	-	-	TRBJ2-3	CATSDAEPGTDTQYF	TGTGCCACCAGTGATGCCGAACCGGGGACAGATACGCAGTATTTT
TRBV12-3/TRBV12-4	-	few	TRBJ1-5	CASSLIEGRPQHF	TGTGCCAGCAGTTTAATAGAGGGTCGGCCCCAGCATTTT